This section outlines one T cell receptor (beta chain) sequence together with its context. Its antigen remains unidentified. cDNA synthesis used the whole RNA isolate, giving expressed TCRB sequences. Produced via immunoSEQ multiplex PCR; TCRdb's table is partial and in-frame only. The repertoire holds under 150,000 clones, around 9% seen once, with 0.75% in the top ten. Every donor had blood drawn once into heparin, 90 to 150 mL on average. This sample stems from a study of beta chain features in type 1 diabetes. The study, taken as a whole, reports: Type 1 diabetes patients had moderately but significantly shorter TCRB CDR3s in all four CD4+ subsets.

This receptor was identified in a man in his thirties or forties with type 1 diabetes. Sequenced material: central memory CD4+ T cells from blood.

The DNA for the CDR3 is TGTGCCAGCAGCCGCCAGGACAGTAACTATGGCTACACCTTC. It specifies CASSRQDSNYGYTF. This chain links TRBV4-2 with TRBJ1-2; tentative D call: TRBD1 (6 bases). The CDR3 runs 14 residues. The V end was cut by 4 bases, the J end by 1 base, with 10 bases between. Germline V gene sequence: CDR1 LGHNA, CDR2 YNFKEQ.